These T cell receptor beta chains were read from a single sample in a study of radiotherapy plus CTLA-4 blockade in lung cancer. Libraries were prepared by immunoSEQ multiplex PCR; TCRdb keeps only in-frame clonotypes and omits some of them. The sample gives 81,000 or so clones, around 81% of which show up once; 20% to 25% is in the top ten. The sample in question was peripheral blood, obtained from a patient treated with radiotherapy plus ipilimumab. Receptors originate from a human donor with non-small cell lung cancer whose response to radiotherapy plus ipilimumab could not be evaluated. Some clones in this sample may be carry-over from other donors' samples. The CDR3 runs from the conserved cysteine through the conserved F or W. D genes are given only for firm matches. A clone size is listed for some rows: how often the clone was seen (once, few, many), or a class if it is expanded.

CDR3 | DNA | J | V | D | size
CASSVAPGGYEQYF | TGTGCCAGCAGCGTAGCTCCAGGGGGGTACGAGCAGTACTTC | TRBJ2-7 | TRBV9 | NA | NA
CAWSDRGPFSGANVLTF | TGTGCCTGGAGTGACAGGGGACCCTTCTCTGGGGCCAACGTCCTGACTTTC | TRBJ2-6 | TRBV30 | TRBD1 | NA
CASSRGVPGELFF | TGTGCCAGCAGCCGGGGGGTTCCCGGGGAGCTGTTTTTT | TRBJ2-2 | TRBV7-2 | TRBD2 | NA
CASSLGGVGGAGDTQYF | TGCGCCAGCAGCTTGGGAGGGGTTGGAGGGGCAGGCGATACGCAGTATTTT | TRBJ2-3 | TRBV5-1 | NA | NA
CASSHGEGDYGYTF | TGTGCCAGCAGTCACGGGGAGGGGGACTATGGCTACACCTTC | TRBJ1-2 | TRBV6-5 | NA | NA
CASSRQGAAEAFF | TGCGCCAGCAGCCGACAGGGGGCAGCTGAAGCTTTCTTT | TRBJ1-1 | TRBV4-3 | TRBD1 | NA
CASSQRAGTGENTGELFF | TGTGCCAGCAGCCAGAGAGCCGGGACAGGGGAGAACACCGGGGAGCTGTTTTTT | TRBJ2-2 | TRBV4-2 | TRBD1 | few
CASSLGLAGGRTGELFF | TGTGCCAGCAGCTTAGGACTAGCGGGGGGGCGGACCGGGGAGCTGTTTTTT | TRBJ2-2 | TRBV11-2 | TRBD2 | NA
CASSKILSTDTQYF | TGCGCCAGCTCCAAGATCCTATCCACAGATACGCAGTATTTT | TRBJ2-3 | TRBV5-1 | NA | NA
CASSPGPGQPQHF | TGTGCCAGCAGCCCCGGCCCGGGTCAGCCCCAGCATTTT | TRBJ1-5 | TRBV7-2 | NA | NA
CASRQTSGGPYTGELFF | TGCGCCAGCAGACAGACTAGCGGGGGGCCGTACACCGGGGAGCTGTTTTTT | TRBJ2-2 | TRBV5-1 | TRBD2 | NA
CASTIQGGIFTNEKLFF | TGTGCCAGTACGATACAGGGTGGTATTTTTACTAATGAAAAACTGTTTTTT | TRBJ1-4 | TRBV4-2 | NA | NA
CASTPDRGRNQPQHF | TGTGCCAGTACCCCGGACAGGGGAAGGAATCAGCCCCAGCATTTT | TRBJ1-5 | TRBV19 | TRBD1 | NA
CASTPRAGLTDTQYF | TGCGCCAGCACCCCACGGGCGGGACTCACAGATACGCAGTATTTT | TRBJ2-3 | TRBV5-1 | NA | few
CASSLRPGQGLPLPYEQYF | TGTGCCAGCAGTCTCCGACCGGGACAGGGCCTACCCTTGCCCTACGAGCAGTACTTC | TRBJ2-7 | TRBV27 | TRBD1 | NA
CASSIDSYQPQHF | TGTGCCAGTAGTATTGACAGCTATCAGCCCCAGCATTTT | TRBJ1-5 | TRBV19 | NA | few
CASSLGAGGPGTGELFF | TGTGCCAGCAGCTTAGGAGCGGGGGGGCCAGGCACCGGGGAGCTGTTTTTT | TRBJ2-2 | TRBV7-6 | TRBD2 | few
CSAESNYGYTF | TGCAGCGCCGAGAGCAACTATGGCTACACCTTC | TRBJ1-2 | TRBV29-1 | NA | NA
CASSSVRGRSYNSPLHF | TGTGCCAGCAGCTCGGTCAGGGGTAGGTCCTATAATTCACCCCTCCACTTT | TRBJ1-6 | TRBV28 | NA | NA
CASSRTGLDTQYF | TGTGCCAGCAGCCGGACAGGGCTAGATACGCAGTATTTT | TRBJ2-3 | TRBV5-6 | TRBD1 | NA
CASSLTSGGTNVLTF | TGTGCCAGCAGTCTAACTAGCGGGGGAACCAACGTCCTGACTTTC | TRBJ2-6 | TRBV7-2 | TRBD2 | NA
CASSEHQIYGYTF | TGTGCCAGCAGCGAACACCAGATCTATGGCTACACCTTC | TRBJ1-2 | TRBV5-4 | NA | NA
CASSLVETGELFF | TGTGCCAGCAGCTTGGTAGAAACCGGGGAGCTGTTTTTT | TRBJ2-2 | TRBV5-1 | NA | NA
CASSPRPHRGSGTDTQYF | TGCGCCAGCAGCCCCAGACCCCACAGGGGGTCTGGGACAGATACGCAGTATTTT | TRBJ2-3 | TRBV4-3 | TRBD1 | NA
CASSGRTSGGEVQYF | TGTGCCAGCAGCGGGAGGACTAGCGGGGGGGAGGTGCAGTACTTC | TRBJ2-7 | TRBV5-5 | TRBD2 | NA
CASSLVSGDPTGELFF | TGCGCCAGCAGCTTGGTGTCGGGGGACCCGACCGGGGAGCTGTTTTTT | TRBJ2-2 | TRBV5-1 | NA | NA
CASSSRTARNYYGYTF | TGTGCCAGCAGTTCCCGGACAGCCCGGAATTACTATGGCTACACCTTC | TRBJ1-2 | TRBV27 | NA | NA
CASSYQQAYGYTF | TGTGCCAGCAGTTATCAACAGGCTTATGGCTACACCTTC | TRBJ1-2 | TRBV6-5 | NA | NA
CATSRVYVAGGGNEQFF | TGTGCCACCAGCAGAGTTTACGTAGCGGGGGGAGGGAATGAGCAGTTCTTC | TRBJ2-1 | TRBV15 | TRBD2 | once
CATGQGSNTGELFF | TGTGCCACCGGTCAGGGGTCGAACACCGGGGAGCTGTTTTTT | TRBJ2-2 | TRBV27 | NA | NA
CASSLGDFRSSGYTF | TGTGCCAGCAGCCTCGGGGACTTCCGTTCCTCTGGCTACACCTTC | TRBJ1-2 | TRBV9 | NA | NA
CASSTGATSSYEQYF | TGTGCCAGCAGCACTGGGGCCACCAGCTCCTACGAGCAGTACTTC | TRBJ2-7 | TRBV5-5 | NA | NA
CAISPGQGGNNEQFF | TGTGCCATCAGCCCTGGACAGGGAGGGAACAATGAGCAGTTCTTC | TRBJ2-1 | TRBV10-3 | NA | NA
CASKESPSTDTQYF | TGTGCCAGCAAAGAGTCTCCTAGCACAGATACGCAGTATTTT | TRBJ2-3 | TRBV2 | NA | few
CASSPPAGGLYGYTF | TGCGCCAGCAGTCCCCCGGCAGGGGGTCTCTATGGCTACACCTTC | TRBJ1-2 | TRBV10-1 | TRBD1 | NA
CASSLAQSGGFTDTQYF | TGCGCCAGCAGCTTGGCCCAAAGCGGGGGATTCACAGATACGCAGTATTTT | TRBJ2-3 | TRBV5-1 | TRBD2 | NA
CASTPSGGAGWDTEAFF | TGCGCCAGCACCCCATCGGGGGGGGCAGGGTGGGACACTGAAGCTTTCTTT | TRBJ1-1 | TRBV4-1 | NA | NA
CASSLRVGANVLTF | TGTGCCAGCAGCTTACGAGTGGGGGCCAACGTCCTGACTTTC | TRBJ2-6 | TRBV7-8 | NA | NA
CASSLLDRGANSPLHF | TGCGCCAGCAGCTTATTGGACAGGGGCGCTAATTCACCCCTCCACTTT | TRBJ1-6 | TRBV5-1 | TRBD1 | few
CASTPRSSYNSPLHF | TGTGCCAGCACCCCGAGAAGCTCCTATAATTCACCCCTCCACTTT | TRBJ1-6 | TRBV28 | NA | NA
CASSYLPVRDNSPLHF | TGTGCCAGCAGTTATCTACCGGTGAGGGATAATTCACCCCTCCACTTT | TRBJ1-6 | TRBV6-5 | NA | NA
CASSPEGASTDTQYF | TGTGCCAGCAGCCCCGAGGGGGCAAGCACAGATACGCAGTATTTT | TRBJ2-3 | TRBV11-3 | TRBD1 | NA